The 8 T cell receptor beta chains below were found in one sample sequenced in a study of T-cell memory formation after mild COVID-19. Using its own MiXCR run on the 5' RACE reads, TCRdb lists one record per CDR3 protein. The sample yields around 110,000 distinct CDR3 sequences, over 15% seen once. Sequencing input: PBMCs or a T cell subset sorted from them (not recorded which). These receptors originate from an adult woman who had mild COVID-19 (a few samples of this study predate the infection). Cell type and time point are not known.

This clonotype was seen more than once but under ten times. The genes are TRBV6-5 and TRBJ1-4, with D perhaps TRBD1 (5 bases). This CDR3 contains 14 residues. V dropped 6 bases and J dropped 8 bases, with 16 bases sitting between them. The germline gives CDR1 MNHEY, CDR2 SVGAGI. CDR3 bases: TGTGCCAGCAGCCCACAGTGGGGCAACGAAAAACTGTTTTTT. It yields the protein CASSPQWGNEKLFF.

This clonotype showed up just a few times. DNA of the CDR3: TGTGCCAGCAGCCCGGGGTCCGGGTATAATTCACCCCTCCACTTT. Encoded protein: CASSPGSGYNSPLHF. The V gene is TRBV9, the J gene TRBJ1-6; no reliable D call. The CDR3 covers 15 residues. V was pared by 4 bases and J by 4 bases, with 12 bases between. Germline-derived CDR1 and CDR2 are SGDLS and YYNGEE.

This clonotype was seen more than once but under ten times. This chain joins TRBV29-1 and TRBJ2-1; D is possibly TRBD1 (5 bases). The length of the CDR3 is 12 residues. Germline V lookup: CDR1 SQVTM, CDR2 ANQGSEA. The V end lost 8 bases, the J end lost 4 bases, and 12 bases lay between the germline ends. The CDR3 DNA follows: TGCAGCCCTGCCACAGGATACAATGAGCAGTTCTTC. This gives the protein CSPATGYNEQFF.

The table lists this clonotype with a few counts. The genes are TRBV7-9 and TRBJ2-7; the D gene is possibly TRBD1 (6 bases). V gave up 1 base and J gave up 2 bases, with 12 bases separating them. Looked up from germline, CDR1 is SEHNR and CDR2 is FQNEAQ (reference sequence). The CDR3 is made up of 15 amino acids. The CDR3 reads CASSLVGADTYEQYF. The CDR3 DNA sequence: TGTGCCAGCAGCTTAGTGGGGGCGGATACCTACGAGCAGTACTTC. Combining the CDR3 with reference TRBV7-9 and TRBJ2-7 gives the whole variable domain DTGVSQNPRHKITKRGQNVTFRCDPISEHNRLYWYRQTLGQGPEFLTYFQNEAQLEKSRLLSDRFSAERPKGSFSTLEIQRTEQGDSAMYLCASSLVGADTYEQYFGPGTRLTVT.

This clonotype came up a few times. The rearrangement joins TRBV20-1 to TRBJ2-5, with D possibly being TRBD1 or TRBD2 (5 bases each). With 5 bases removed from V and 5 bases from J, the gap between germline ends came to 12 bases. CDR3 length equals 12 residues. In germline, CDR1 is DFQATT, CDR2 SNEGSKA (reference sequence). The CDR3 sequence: CSARDQGETQYF. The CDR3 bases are TGCAGTGCTCGGGACCAAGGGGAGACCCAGTACTTC.

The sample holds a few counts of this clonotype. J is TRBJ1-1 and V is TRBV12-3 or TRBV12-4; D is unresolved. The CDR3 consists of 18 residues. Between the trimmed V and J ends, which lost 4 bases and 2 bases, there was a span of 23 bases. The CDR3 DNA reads TGTGCCAGCAGTTACCGACTATCGGACGGCTCGACTAACACTGAAGCTTTCTTT. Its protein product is CASSYRLSDGSTNTEAFF.

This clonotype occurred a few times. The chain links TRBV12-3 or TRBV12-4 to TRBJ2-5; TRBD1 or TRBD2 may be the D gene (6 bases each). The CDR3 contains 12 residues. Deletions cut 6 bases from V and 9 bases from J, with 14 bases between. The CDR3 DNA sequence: TGTGCCAGCAGGACAGGAGGGATGGCCCAGTACTTC. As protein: CASRTGGMAQYF.

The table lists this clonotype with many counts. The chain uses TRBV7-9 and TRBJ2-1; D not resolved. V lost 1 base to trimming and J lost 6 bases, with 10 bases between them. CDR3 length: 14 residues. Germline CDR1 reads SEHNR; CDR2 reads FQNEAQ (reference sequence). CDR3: CASSLVASLNEQFF. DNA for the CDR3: TGTGCCAGCAGCTTAGTGGCCTCCCTCAATGAGCAGTTCTTC.